The 12 T cell receptor beta chains listed next were all sequenced from one sample in a study of T cells expressing NK-cell markers. Following a re-call of the 5' RACE reads, TCRdb has one entry per CDR3 protein and lacks DNA. Recorded here are some 190,000 distinct CDR3 sequences; the top ten clones represent roughly a fifth. The sequenced sample was blood T cells: a sorted CD56 or NKG2C T cell subset, CD4+ or CD8+ T cells, or bulk PBMC T cells (not recorded which). These TCRs come from a man aged 18-70 years in good health.

The CDR3: CASSHRGAKANEQFF. The V call is TRBV3-1, the J call TRBJ2-1; TCRdb reports TRBD1, a call that lacks DNA to check it against. The germline CDR1 and CDR2 sequences are LGHDT and YNNKEL (reference sequence). The CDR3 length is 15 residues.

The chain is built from TRBV19 and TRBJ2-3. This CDR3 is 11 amino acids long. In germline, CDR1 is LNHDA, CDR2 SQIVND (reference sequence). The CDR3 is CATDPTDTQYF.

The chain links TRBV6-1 to TRBJ2-4; TCRdb indicates TRBD1, and absent DNA this call remains unverified. CDR1 MNHNS and CDR2 SASEGT come from the germline V gene. This CDR3 is 18 amino acids long. CDR3 protein: CASSPGHPNLSAKNIQYF.

The chain is built from TRBV6-5 and TRBJ2-5; the TRBD1 assignment by TCRdb is unverifiable without DNA. Germline values: CDR1 MNHEY, CDR2 SVGAGI. The CDR3 is 15 amino acids. This CDR3 reads CASSSLQPGLSIEDF.

The V gene is TRBV23-1, the J gene TRBJ2-1; the TRBD2 assignment by TCRdb is unverifiable without DNA. TRBV23-1 belongs to the ORF category, with a function that is uncertain. This CDR3 comprises 18 residues. CDR3 sequence: CASSLLAGGKSSYNEQFF.

The chain is built from TRBV4-2 and TRBJ2-1; the D call of TRBD2 rests on TCRdb alone, since no DNA is present to check it. CDR1 is LGHNA and CDR2 is YNFKEQ in the germline V gene. This CDR3 is built from 14 residues. The CDR3 protein is CASSQEGLYNEQFF.

The rearrangement joins TRBV7-9 to TRBJ2-1; TCRdb lists TRBD2, though no DNA is available to test this call. This CDR3 comprises 16 residues. Germline V CDR1 and CDR2: SEHNR, FQNEAQ (reference sequence). CDR3 sequence: CASSPASGGDYNEQFF.

V and J are TRBV7-9 and TRBJ1-1. CDR3 length: 13 amino acids. CDR1 SEHNR and CDR2 FQNEAQ come from the germline V gene (reference sequence). CDR3 amino acids: CASSPWEDPEAFF.

The V gene is TRBV12-5, the J gene TRBJ1-4; TCRdb picks TRBD1, but there is no DNA to check that call. Per germline, CDR1 LGHNT and CDR2 FRNRAP. The CDR3 length is 15 residues. The CDR3 protein is CASGLLDSLNEKLFF.

The rearrangement uses TRBV18 and TRBJ1-5. Germline values: CDR1 KGHSH, CDR2 LQKENI. CDR3 size: 13 residues. The chain's CDR3 is CASSEGRNQPQHF.

The chain couples TRBV5-5 to TRBJ2-7; with no DNA, the TCRdb D assignment of TRBD1 cannot be verified. CDR1 is SGHKS, CDR2 YYEKEE, per germline (reference sequence). The CDR3 extends over 14 amino acids. CDR3 sequence: CASSPRQITYEQYF.

The chain employs TRBV20-1 and TRBJ1-1; TCRdb outputs TRBD1, but without DNA this stays unchecked. CDR1 DFQATT and CDR2 SNEGSKA come from the germline V gene (reference sequence). The CDR3 totals 14 residues. The CDR3 is CSAPDTGMNTEAFF.